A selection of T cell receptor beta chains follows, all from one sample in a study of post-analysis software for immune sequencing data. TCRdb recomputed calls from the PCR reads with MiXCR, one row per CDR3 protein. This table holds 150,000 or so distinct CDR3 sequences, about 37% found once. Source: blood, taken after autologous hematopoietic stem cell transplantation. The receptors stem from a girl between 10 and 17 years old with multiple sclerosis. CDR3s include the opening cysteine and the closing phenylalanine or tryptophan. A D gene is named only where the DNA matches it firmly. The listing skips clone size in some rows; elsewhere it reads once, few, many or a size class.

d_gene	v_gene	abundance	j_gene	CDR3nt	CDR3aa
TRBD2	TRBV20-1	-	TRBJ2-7	TGCAGTGCTAGAGGACTAGCGGGAGACCCCTCCTACGAGCAGTACTTC	CSARGLAGDPSYEQYF
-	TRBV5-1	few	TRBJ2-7	TGCGCCAGCAGCCTATTCGACCCAGGAAAGGACGAGCAGTACTTC	CASSLFDPGKDEQYF
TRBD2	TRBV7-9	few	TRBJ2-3	TGTGCCAGCAGCTCGGGACTAGCGGGAGGGGTCACAGATACGCAGTATTTT	CASSSGLAGGVTDTQYF
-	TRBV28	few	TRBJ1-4	TGTGCCAGCAGCCCACAGGAGACCCCTAATGAAAAACTGTTTTTT	CASSPQETPNEKLFF
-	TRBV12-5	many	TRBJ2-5	TGTGCTAGTGGATATGACAGCCCAGTAGAGACCCAGTACTTC	CASGYDSPVETQYF
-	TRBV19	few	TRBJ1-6	TGTGCCAGTAGTATAGGCCCAGCCGACTATAATTCACCCCTCCACTTT	CASSIGPADYNSPLHF
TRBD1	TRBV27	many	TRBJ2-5	TGTGCCAGCAGTCCATTGACAGGGCCCTCGTACTTC	CASSPLTGPSYF
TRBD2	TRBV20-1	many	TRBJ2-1	TGCAGTGCTAGGCGGGAGTTTGAGCAGTTCTTC	CSARREFEQFF
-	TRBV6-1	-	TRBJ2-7	TGTGCCAGCAGTGAAGGGGCAGGGGACTCCTACGAGCAGTACTTC	CASSEGAGDSYEQYF
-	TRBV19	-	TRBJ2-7	TGTGCCAGTAGCTCAACCGGGGCTAAGACCTACGAGCAGTACTTC	CASSSTGAKTYEQYF
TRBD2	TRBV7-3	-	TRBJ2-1	TGTGCCAGCAGCCCATCGGGACTAGCGGGTTACAATGAGCAGTTCTTC	CASSPSGLAGYNEQFF
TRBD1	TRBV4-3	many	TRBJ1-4	TGCGCCAGCAGCTCCCGGGACAGGGATGAAAAACTGTTTTTT	CASSSRDRDEKLFF
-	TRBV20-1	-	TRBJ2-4	TGCAGTGCTATGGATTGGCGGGAAAAAAACATTCAGTACTTC	CSAMDWREKNIQYF
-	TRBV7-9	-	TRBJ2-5	TGTGCCAGCAGCTTATCGGTGACAGAAGAGACCCAGTACTTC	CASSLSVTEETQYF
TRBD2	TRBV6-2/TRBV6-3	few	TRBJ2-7	TGTGCCAGCAGCTCAGATGGGGGGGACGCCTACGAGCAGTACTTC	CASSSDGGDAYEQYF
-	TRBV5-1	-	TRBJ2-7	TGCGCCAGCAGGTCGGTGGGGCGAAGCTCCTACGAGCAGTACTTC	CASRSVGRSSYEQYF